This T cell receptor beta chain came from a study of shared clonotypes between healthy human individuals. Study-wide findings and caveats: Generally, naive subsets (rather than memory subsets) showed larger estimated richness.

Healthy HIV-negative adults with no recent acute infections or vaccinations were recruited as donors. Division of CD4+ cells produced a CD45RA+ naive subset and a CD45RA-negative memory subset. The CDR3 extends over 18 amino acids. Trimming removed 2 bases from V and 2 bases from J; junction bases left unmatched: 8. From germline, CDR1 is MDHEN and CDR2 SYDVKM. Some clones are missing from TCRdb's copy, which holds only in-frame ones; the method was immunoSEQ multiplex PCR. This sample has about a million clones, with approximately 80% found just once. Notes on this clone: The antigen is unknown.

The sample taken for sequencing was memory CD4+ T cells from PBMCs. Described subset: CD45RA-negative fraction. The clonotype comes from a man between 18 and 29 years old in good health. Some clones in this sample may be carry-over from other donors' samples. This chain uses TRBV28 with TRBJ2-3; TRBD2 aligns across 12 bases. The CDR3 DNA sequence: TGTGCCAGCAGTTTAGTCCTTGGACTAGCGGGAACCACAGATACGCAGTATTTT. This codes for CASSLVLGLAGTTDTQYF.